This TCR beta chain was identified in a study of monozygotic twins with inflammatory bowel disease. The CDR3 contains 14 residues. The germline gives CDR1 SGHRS, CDR2 YFSETQ. From its re-call of the 5' RACE reads, TCRdb lists each CDR3 protein once, without DNA. The sample's table shows approximately 340,000 distinct CDR3 sequences. Sequencing was performed on blood. The TCR originated in a human donor with ulcerative colitis or Crohn's disease, or a healthy co-twin of an affected twin (not recorded which). V is TRBV5-1 and J is TRBJ2-1; TCRdb gives TRBD2 as the D gene, but with no DNA this cannot be confirmed. CDR3 in amino acids: CASSLGLAGNEQFF. Using reference TRBV5-1 and TRBJ2-1 for the parts outside the CDR3, the full variable domain is KAGVTQTPRYLIKTRGQQVTLSCSPISGHRSVSWYQQTPGQGLQFLFEYFSETQRNKGNFPGRFSGRQFSNSRSEMNVSTLELGDSALYLCASSLGLAGNEQFFGPGTRLTVL.